This T cell receptor beta chain was sequenced in a study of vaccination effects on CD4 cells after COVID-19. In the study overall: Samples that were drawn after vaccination came a median of 72 days after the second dose.

The table lists this clone with a few counts. The antigen remains unidentified. It was after nine to ten days of culture that CD4+ T cells were isolated. Participants were vaccinated with two doses of either the BNT162b2 or mRNA-1273 vaccine. CDR1 and CDR2 from the germline V gene are SGHDT and YYEEEE. Trimming cost V 3 bases and J 6 bases; bases outside gene matches: 2. This CDR3 is 12 amino acids long. Clones were sequenced by immunoSEQ multiplex PCR, and TCRdb holds only the in-frame ones, with some missing. The top ten clones hold around 7% of a sample with 43,000 or so clones, 70% of them seen once. Findings of the study overall: The study enrolled few convalescent patients and sampled no early post-infection timepoints.

This chain links TRBV5-6 with TRBJ2-7; 8 bases fit TRBD1. The sequenced sample was CD4+ T cells from PBMCs cultured without peptide, obtained after COVID-19 vaccination. The source of this sequence is a human donor who received a COVID-19 vaccine. The CDR3 loop reads CASSWGTGEQYF. The CDR3 nucleotides read TGTGCCAGCAGCTGGGGGACAGGCGAGCAGTACTTC. The full variable domain, with the rest looked up from reference TRBV5-6 and TRBJ2-7, is DAGVTQSPTHLIKTRGQQVTLRCSPKSGHDTVSWYQQALGQGPQFIFQYYEEEERQRGNFPDRFSGHQFPNYSSELNVNALLLGDSALYLCASSWGTGEQYFGPGTRLTVT.